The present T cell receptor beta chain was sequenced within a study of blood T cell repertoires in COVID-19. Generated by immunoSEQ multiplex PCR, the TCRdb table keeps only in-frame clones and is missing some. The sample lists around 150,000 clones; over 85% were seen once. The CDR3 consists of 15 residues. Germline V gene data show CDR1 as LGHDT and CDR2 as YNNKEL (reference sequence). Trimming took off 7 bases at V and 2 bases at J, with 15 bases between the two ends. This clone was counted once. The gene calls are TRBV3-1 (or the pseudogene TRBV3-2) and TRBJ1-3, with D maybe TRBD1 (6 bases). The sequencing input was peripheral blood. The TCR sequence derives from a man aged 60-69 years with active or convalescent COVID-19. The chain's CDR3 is CASTQVQGPGNTIYF. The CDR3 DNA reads TGTGCCAGCACACAAGTTCAGGGGCCTGGAAACACCATATATTTT.